This T cell receptor beta chain was observed in a study of T-cell reconstitution after alpha-beta-depleted transplantation in children. Study-level points and caveats: T cells produced anew were the main source of T-cell counts and diversity one year after transplant.

CDR1 and CDR2 (germline): DFQATT, SNEGSKA (reference sequence). J was trimmed by 3 bases and V by 4 bases; bases with no gene match: 4. The CDR3 covers 14 residues. The TCRbeta library incorporated unique molecular identifiers. TCRdb passed the PCR reads through MiXCR, listing each CDR3 protein once. The sample includes approximately 230,000 distinct CDR3 sequences, over 20% of them seen just once. This clonotype was observed a few times. Its antigen is currently unknown. This TCR came from a girl aged 2-10 years with Fanconi anemia, due to receive a stem cell transplant. V usage is TRBV20-1 and J usage is TRBJ2-3; 10 bases are a match to TRBD2. Sample: PBMCs, taken before TCRalphabeta/CD19-depleted stem cell transplant. CDR3 DNA sequence: TGCAGTGCTACTGGACTAGCGGTAACAGATACGCAGTATTTT. Protein: CSATGLAVTDTQYF.